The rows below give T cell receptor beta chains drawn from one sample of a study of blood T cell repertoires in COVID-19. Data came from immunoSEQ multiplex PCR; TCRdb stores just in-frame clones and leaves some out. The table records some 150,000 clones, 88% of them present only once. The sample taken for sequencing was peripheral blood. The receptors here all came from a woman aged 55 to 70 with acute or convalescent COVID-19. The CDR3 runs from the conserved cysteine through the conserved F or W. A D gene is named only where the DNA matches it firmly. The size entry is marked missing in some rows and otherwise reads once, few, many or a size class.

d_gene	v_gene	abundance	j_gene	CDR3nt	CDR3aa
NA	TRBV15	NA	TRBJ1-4	TGTGCCACCAGCAGAGACGGGGGGCCGAGTGAAAAACTGTTTTTT	CATSRDGGPSEKLFF
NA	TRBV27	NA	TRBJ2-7	TGTGCCAGCAGTTTTGGGCAGGGCTACGCCTACGAGCAGTACTTC	CASSFGQGYAYEQYF
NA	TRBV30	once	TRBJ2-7	TGTGCCTGGAGTGTACTAGATAATAAACAGTACTTC	CAWSVLDNKQYF
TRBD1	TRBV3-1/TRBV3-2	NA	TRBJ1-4	TGTGCCAGCAGCCGGACAGGGGCGGGTGATGAAAAACTGTTTTTT	CASSRTGAGDEKLFF
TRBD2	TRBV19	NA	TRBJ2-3	TGTGCCAGTAGAGACAGCGGGGTAAGCACAGATACGCAGTATTTT	CASRDSGVSTDTQYF
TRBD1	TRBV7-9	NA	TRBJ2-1	TGTGCCAGCAGCTTCCCGACAGGGAGCTCCTACAATGAGCAGTTCTTC	CASSFPTGSSYNEQFF
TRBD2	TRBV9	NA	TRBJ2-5	TGTGCCAGCAGCCCCGCACTAGCGGGGGGCCAAGAGACCCAGTACTTC	CASSPALAGGQETQYF
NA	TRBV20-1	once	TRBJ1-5	TGCAGTGCTAGTCAGGATAGCAATCAGCCCCAGCATTTT	CSASQDSNQPQHF
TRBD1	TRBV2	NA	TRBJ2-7	TGTGCCAGCAAAAGGACAGGGGACCCCACCGTTTACGAGCAGTACTTC	CASKRTGDPTVYEQYF
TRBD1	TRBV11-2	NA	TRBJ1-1	TGTGCCAGCAGCTTAGAAAGGGGGCGGCATGGGGCTGAAGCTTTCTTT	CASSLERGRHGAEAFF
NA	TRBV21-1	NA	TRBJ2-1	TGTGCCAGGAGGACTAGCGGGGGGCCTAATTCCTACAATGAGCAGTTCTTC	CARRTSGGPNSYNEQFF
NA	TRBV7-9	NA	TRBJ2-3	TGTGCCAGCAGCTTAGGGCAGGCCACTCACAGTGCAGATACGCAGTATTTT	CASSLGQATHSADTQYF
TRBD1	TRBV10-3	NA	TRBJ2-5	TGTGCCATCAGTGAGTGGGACAGGGGAGGAGAGACCCAGTACTTC	CAISEWDRGGETQYF
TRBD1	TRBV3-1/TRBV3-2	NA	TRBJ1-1	TGTGCCAGCAGCCAAAGCCGGACAGGGCATATGAACACTGAAGCTTTCTTT	CASSQSRTGHMNTEAFF
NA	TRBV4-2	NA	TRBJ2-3	TGTGCCAGCAGCCGTAACTTCGAGGGTACAGATACGCAGTATTTT	CASSRNFEGTDTQYF
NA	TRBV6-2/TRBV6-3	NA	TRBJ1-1	TGTGCCAGCAGTCGGGACTTGAACACTGAAGCTTTCTTT	CASSRDLNTEAFF
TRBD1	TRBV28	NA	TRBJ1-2	TGTGCCACCCCGGACAGGCCTGGATCTGGCTACACCTTC	CATPDRPGSGYTF
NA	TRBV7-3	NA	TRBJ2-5	TGTGCCAGCAGCCCGACTGGGGCAGAGACCCAGTACTTC	CASSPTGAETQYF
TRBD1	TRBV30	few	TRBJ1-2	TGTGCCTGGAGTTCAACCTGGACAGGGGAACACACCTTC	CAWSSTWTGEHTF
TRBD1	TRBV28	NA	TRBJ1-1	TGTGCCAGCGGGACAGGGCTAACTGAAGCTTTCTTT	CASGTGLTEAFF
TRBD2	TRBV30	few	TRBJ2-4	TGTGCCTGGAGGGCGGGACTAGCGGCCCCAGGAGCCAAAAACATTCAGTACTTC	CAWRAGLAAPGAKNIQYF
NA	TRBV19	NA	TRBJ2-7	TGTGCCAGTACCATCACGGCGGGCTACGAGCAGTACTTC	CASTITAGYEQYF